Listed here is a single T cell receptor beta chain. Its specificity is unknown. This entry is derived from a study of radiotherapy plus CTLA-4 blockade in lung cancer. Study-wide context: Of the patients, under 20% showed objective responses and about 30% attained disease control.

The assay was immunoSEQ multiplex PCR, and TCRdb's table has in-frame clones only and misses some. The sample shows about 45,000 clones, roughly 60% of them seen only once. The V and J ends lost 7 bases and 1 base, in that order; junction bases with no gene match: 10. The CDR3 has 16 residues. Per the germline V gene, CDR1 is LNHDA and CDR2 is SQIVND (reference sequence). Lung cancer patients with chemo-refractory metastatic non-small-cell disease were given focal radiation plus CTLA-4 blockade with ipilimumab. Study-level results: In blood, tumor-derived TCR clones expanded after radiotherapy plus ipilimumab. Reports identified early blood T cell clone dynamics, with interferon-beta, as the best response predictor.

This receptor was taken from a human donor with non-small cell lung cancer who had a partial response to radiotherapy plus ipilimumab. Sample: peripheral blood, taken from a patient treated with radiotherapy plus ipilimumab. The rearrangement joins TRBV19 to TRBJ1-5, with 7 bases that match TRBD1. In DNA, the CDR3 is TGTGCCAGTAAGGCAGGGGGACTCGGGAGCAATCAGCCCCAGCATTTT. This encodes CASKAGGLGSNQPQHF.